A selection of T cell receptor beta chains follows, all from one sample in a study of cytomegalovirus exposure and HLA in healthy donors. The method was immunoSEQ multiplex PCR; TCRdb's version includes in-frame clones alone and lacks a portion of them. The repertoire holds fewer than 100,000 clones, with roughly 88% as singletons. Sequences were obtained from PBMCs. Source of these receptors: a man aged 25-45 years in good health and CMV-seronegative. Both conserved end residues are part of each CDR3.

V gene	J gene	CDR3 protein
TRBV6-1	TRBJ1-4	CASSGPGDEKLFF
TRBV12-5	TRBJ1-2	CASGRDRPNYGYTF
TRBV11-2	TRBJ2-2	CASSLDVVNTGELFF
TRBV7-9	TRBJ2-7	CASSLQGYEQYF
TRBV27	TRBJ2-7	CASSLSGGTGAYEQYF
TRBV7-9	TRBJ2-6	CASRTPGQGAPGANVLTF
TRBV7-6	TRBJ2-7	CASSPGGGRKYEQYF
TRBV10-1	TRBJ2-2	CASSEDREIIGELFF
TRBV6-4	TRBJ2-6	CASSDSGGGSGANVLTF
TRBV11-2	TRBJ2-1	CASSWRSGQGIDEQFF
TRBV19	TRBJ2-1	CASSVRYHRGSSYNEQFF
TRBV7-2	TRBJ2-3	CASSPTRTGTSGTDTQYF